This T cell receptor beta chain was identified during a study of blood T cell repertoires in COVID-19. The study drew participants aged roughly 18 to 89 years from 20 to 30 US areas. Sequenced by immunoSEQ multiplex PCR; TCRdb stores in-frame clones only, minus some. The table records 230,000 or so clones, roughly 88% of them present only once. Sequencing was performed on PBMCs or T cells enriched from blood (not recorded which). The clonotype originates from a woman aged 45-65 years with acute COVID-19.

The CDR3 region is CASSFGPANYGYTF. CDR3 bases: TGTGCCAGCAGTTTCGGTCCGGCTAACTATGGCTACACCTTC. This chain links TRBV28 with TRBJ1-2; D uncertain. Trimming stripped 3 bases from V and 0 bases from J, with 8 bases between. This CDR3 has 14 residues. Germline V gene data show CDR1 as MDHEN and CDR2 as SYDVKM.